Included here is one T cell receptor (beta chain) sequence, with context. This sample stems from a study of blood T cell repertoires in COVID-19. Study-wide context: COVID-19 samples from acute and convalescent phases originated in the United States, Italy and Spain.

TCRdb's copy holds only in-frame clones and misses some; the assay was immunoSEQ multiplex PCR. The sample includes hundreds of thousands of clones, around 87% seen only once; the top ten take about 2.1%. Germline V gene sequence: CDR1 SGHRS, CDR2 YFSETQ. The CDR3 runs 14 residues. V dropped 5 bases and J dropped 3 bases, with 12 bases sitting between them. The TCR originated in a woman aged 55-70 years with COVID-19, enrolled during active disease. The chain combines TRBV5-1 with TRBJ2-1, with no clear D. The sequencing input was peripheral blood. The CDR3: CASSPLGRYNEQFF. The CDR3, as DNA: TGCGCCAGCAGTCCGCTGGGCCGCTACAATGAGCAGTTCTTC.